The source of this T cell receptor beta chain is a study of T cell changes during pregnancy in multiple sclerosis. This clone appeared once. Germline values: CDR1 MDHEN, CDR2 SYDVKM. The CDR3 is 12 residues long. Unmatched junction bases numbered 4, after V lost 5 bases and J lost 7 bases. Libraries were prepared by immunoSEQ multiplex PCR; TCRdb keeps only in-frame clonotypes and omits some of them. This table has 55,000 to 70,000 clones, 90% to 95% appearing once. The chain has TRBV28 and TRBJ2-5; 7 bases fit TRBD2. The input for sequencing was peripheral blood, taken after pregnancy. This receptor was obtained from a female donor with multiple sclerosis, enrolled in a pregnancy study. The chain's CDR3 is CASSGGVVTQYF. The CDR3 bases are TGTGCCAGCAGTGGGGGGGTTGTGACCCAGTACTTC.